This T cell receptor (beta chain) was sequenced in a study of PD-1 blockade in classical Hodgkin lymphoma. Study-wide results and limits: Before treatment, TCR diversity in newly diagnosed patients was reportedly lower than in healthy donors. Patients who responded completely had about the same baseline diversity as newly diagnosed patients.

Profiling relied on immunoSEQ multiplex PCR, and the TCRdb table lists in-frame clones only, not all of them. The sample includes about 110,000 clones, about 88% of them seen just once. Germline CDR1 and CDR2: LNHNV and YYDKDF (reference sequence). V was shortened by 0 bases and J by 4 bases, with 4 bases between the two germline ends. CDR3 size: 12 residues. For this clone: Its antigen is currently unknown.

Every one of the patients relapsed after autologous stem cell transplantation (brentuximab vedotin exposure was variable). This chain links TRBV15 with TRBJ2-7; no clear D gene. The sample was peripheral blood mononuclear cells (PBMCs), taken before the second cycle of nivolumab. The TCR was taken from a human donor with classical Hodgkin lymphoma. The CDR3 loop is CATSRDRYEQYF. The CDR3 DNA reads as TGTGCCACCAGCAGAGATAGGTACGAGCAGTACTTC. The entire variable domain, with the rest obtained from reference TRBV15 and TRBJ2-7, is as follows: DAMVIQNPRYQVTQFGKPVTLSCSQTLNHNVMYWYQQKSSQAPKLLFHYYDKDFNNEADTPDNFQSRRPNTSFCFLDIRSPGLGDTAMYLCATSRDRYEQYFGPGTRLTVT.